This TCR beta chain was retrieved from a study of T cells after yellow fever vaccination. The sample holds many counts of this clonotype. Per germline, CDR1 LNHNV and CDR2 YYDKDF (reference sequence). Germline trimming cut 1 base from V and 5 bases from J; bases unmatched to any gene: 4. This CDR3 region has 15 residues. One entry per CDR3 protein results from TCRdb running MiXCR on the 5' RACE reads. The sample has about 240,000 distinct CDR3 sequences, approximately 3.6% seen once. This TCR was sampled from a man in his late teens or twenties who received the YFV17D yellow fever vaccine. The sample here was PBMCs, taken 15 days after the yellow fever booster vaccination. The chain couples TRBV15 to TRBJ2-5; 10 positions match TRBD1. CDR3 DNA sequence: TGTGCCACCAGCAGAGTAGGGACAGGGGAGGAGACCCAGTACTTC. It is translated as CATSRVGTGEETQYF.